This T cell receptor (beta chain) is drawn from a study of cytomegalovirus exposure and HLA in healthy donors. In the PCR, 60 Vbeta and 13 Jbeta primers were used. Sequencing used immunoSEQ multiplex PCR; TCRdb keeps in-frame clones, though not all of them. The table lists about 95,000 clones, 78% of them singletons. To note about this clone: The antigen remains unidentified.

Study outcomes and limitations: Researchers reported in a later analysis that a missense DCLRE1C variant was tied to TCR beta V- and J-gene trimming.

Germline CDR1 is SEHNR and CDR2 is FQNEAQ (reference sequence). Trimming pared 5 bases from V and 4 bases from J, leaving 20 bases between. The CDR3 runs 16 residues. Sequenced input: PBMCs. The rearrangement links TRBV7-9 to TRBJ1-2; weak D call: TRBD1 (6 bases). The source is a woman aged 40 to 50 in good health and CMV-seropositive. The CDR3, as DNA: TGTGCCAGCAGCCATCAGGGGATCAATATGGGCTATGGCTACACCTTC. Amino acids: CASSHQGINMGYGYTF.